This T cell receptor beta chain originates from a study of identical twins. MiXCR, run by TCRdb on the 5' RACE reads, gives a single entry per CDR3 protein. In the table there are roughly 240,000 distinct CDR3 sequences, roughly 7% of which are singletons. Germline lookup yields CDR1 SGHTA and CDR2 FQGTGA. The germline V and J ends were trimmed by 5 bases and 5 bases, with 10 bases remaining between them. The CDR3 is 13 residues long. This clonotype has only a few counts. These same data were also listed under a study on yellow fever vaccine responses in identical twins.

The sequence was obtained from a woman under 30 in good health. This sequence joins TRBV7-3 and TRBJ2-1; D remains unclear. Sequencing was carried out using memory (CD45RO+) T cells sorted from blood. The CDR3 sequence is CASSRPTDNEQFF. CDR3 sequence (DNA): TGTGCCAGCAGCCGCCCGACCGACAATGAGCAGTTCTTC.